This T cell receptor beta chain stems from a study of blood T cell repertoires in COVID-19. Between the trimmed V and J ends, which lost 0 bases and 0 bases, there was a span of 7 bases. This CDR3 is 15 amino acids long. Germline CDR1 and CDR2: SNHLY and FYNNEI. Profiled with immunoSEQ multiplex PCR; TCRdb holds only in-frame clones, not every one. The data contain more than 85,000 clones, 65% to 90% of them singletons. The chain joins TRBV2 to TRBJ2-3; possibly TRBD1 for D (6 bases). This receptor was taken from a woman aged 60-70 years with acute or convalescent COVID-19. The sample was peripheral blood. CDR3 nucleotides: TGTGCCAGCAGTGAAGCGCAGGGGAGCACAGATACGCAGTATTTT. It translates to CASSEAQGSTDTQYF.